Following are 4 T cell receptor beta chains from one sample sequenced in a study of blood T cell repertoires in COVID-19. The table came from immunoSEQ multiplex PCR; TCRdb's copy has only in-frame clones and leaves some out. The repertoire consists of 70,000 to 85,000 clones, with about 86% occurring once and the leading ten covering around a fifth. The sample was peripheral blood. These receptors were taken from a woman of 80 years or more in a cohort sampled during active or convalescent COVID-19.

J is TRBJ2-5 and V is TRBV19; a possible D gene is TRBD1 (7 bases). Between the trimmed V and J ends, which lost 4 bases and 7 bases, there was a span of 10 bases. The CDR3 runs 12 residues. CDR1 is LNHDA, CDR2 SQIVND, per germline (reference sequence). CDR3 sequence reads: CASSTQGGTQYF. CDR3 DNA: TGTGCCAGTAGTACCCAGGGGGGGACCCAGTACTTC.

This clone was picked up one time. The chain uses TRBV28 and TRBJ1-2; D remains unclear. V shed 5 bases and J shed 10 bases, with 20 bases lying between them. The CDR3 covers 14 residues. The germline V gene has CDR1 MDHEN and CDR2 SYDVKM. CDR3 amino acids: CASSPTLPFIAYTF. The CDR3 bases are TGTGCCAGCAGTCCCACCTTGCCATTTATAGCCTACACCTTC.

The chain combines TRBV28 with TRBJ2-7; the D gene is possibly TRBD2 (6 bases). Germline CDR1 MDHEN, CDR2 SYDVKM. The CDR3 has 15 residues. V was clipped by 4 bases and J by 4 bases, with 17 bases between them. CDR3 loop: CASSSLSQGGYEQYF. The CDR3 region has the DNA TGTGCCAGCAGTTCCTTGTCCCAGGGAGGATACGAGCAGTACTTC.

The J gene is TRBJ2-6, the V gene TRBV2; D not certain. The CDR3 contains 15 residues. V lost 4 bases and J lost 0, with 7 bases in between. Germline V gene lookup returns CDR1 SNHLY and CDR2 FYNNEI. The DNA of the CDR3 is TGTGCCAGCAGTGGTCAGAACTCTGGGGCCAACGTCCTGACTTTC. Translation: CASSGQNSGANVLTF.